These 4 T cell receptor beta chains were sequenced from one sample in a study of blood T cell repertoires in COVID-19. Sequencing was performed with immunoSEQ multiplex PCR; in TCRdb, only in-frame clones are kept and a portion is missing. Among approximately 530,000 clones listed, 85% to 90% were seen once. Sequencing used peripheral blood. These receptors all stem from a woman aged 50 to 65 with COVID-19, enrolled during active disease.

This chain joins TRBV6-5 and TRBJ2-6; D remains ambiguous. V dropped 7 bases and J dropped 0 bases, with 10 bases sitting between them. This CDR3 comprises 15 residues. Germline V gene sequence: CDR1 MNHEY, CDR2 SVGAGI. Here the CDR3 reads CASTHSSSGANVLTF. For the CDR3, the DNA is TGTGCCAGCACCCACAGCAGCTCTGGGGCCAACGTCCTGACTTTC.

This chain uses TRBV7-2 with TRBJ1-1, with D hard to call. V gave up 5 bases and J gave up 0 bases, with 16 bases separating them. Germline-derived CDR1 and CDR2 are SGHTA and FQGNSA. The CDR3 loop spans 16 amino acids. In DNA form, the CDR3 reads TGTGCCAGCAGCCGGTTCGGGGAGGCCTTGAACACTGAAGCTTTCTTT. This gives the protein CASSRFGEALNTEAFF. Supplemented by reference TRBV7-2 and TRBJ1-1, the full variable domain reads GAGVSQSPSNKVTEKGKDVELRCDPISGHTALYWYRQSLGQGLEFLIYFQGNSAPDKSGLPSDRFSAERTGGSVSTLTIQRTQQEDSAVYLCASSRFGEALNTEAFFGQGTRLTVV.

This chain links TRBV27 with TRBJ2-2, with a weak D call TRBD1 (6 bases). CDR3 size: 15 residues. V was shortened by 2 bases and J by 4 bases, with 11 bases between the two germline ends. The germline gives CDR1 MNHEY, CDR2 SMNVEV (reference sequence). The CDR3: CASSLSGQSTGELFF. DNA of the CDR3: TGTGCCAGCAGTTTAAGCGGACAGTCCACCGGGGAGCTGTTTTTT.

J is TRBJ1-1 and V is TRBV18, with 10 bases identical to TRBD1. Germline V CDR1 and CDR2: KGHSH, LQKENI. This CDR3 has 13 residues. V lost 6 bases and J lost 8; bases outside the gene matches: 6. The CDR3 DNA reads TGTGCCAGCTCTCCGACAGGGGGCTGGGAAGCTTTCTTT. Protein: CASSPTGGWEAFF.